The 26 T cell receptor beta chains below come from one sample, sequenced in a study of cytomegalovirus exposure and HLA in healthy donors. Repertoires were generated with immunoSEQ multiplex PCR, while TCRdb's copy carries only in-frame clones and drops some. The table records some 250,000 clones, 85% to 90% of them present only once. Source material: PBMCs. The receptors stem from a woman in her late teens or twenties in good health and CMV-seronegative.

The chain joins TRBV15 to TRBJ1-5, with D maybe TRBD1 (5 bases). The germline V and J ends were trimmed by 0 bases and 4 bases, with 16 bases remaining between them. Germline lookup yields CDR1 LNHNV and CDR2 YYDKDF (reference sequence). The CDR3 loop spans 17 amino acids. CDR3 sequence (DNA): TGTGCCACCAGCAGAGATTTTCGGCAGGGACTGAATCAGCCCCAGCATTTT. Protein: CATSRDFRQGLNQPQHF.

CDR3 DNA sequence: TGTGCCAGCAGCTCAACCGGGACTAGGGCAATCGAGACCCAGTACTTC. The encoded protein is CASSSTGTRAIETQYF. The rearrangement joins TRBV28 to TRBJ2-5; 8 nucleotides agree with TRBD2. J lost 5 bases, V lost 6 bases, and 14 bases had no gene match. CDR1 MDHEN and CDR2 SYDVKM come from the germline V gene. The CDR3 contains 16 residues. The complete variable domain, with remaining parts taken from reference TRBV28 and TRBJ2-5, reads DVKVTQSSRYLVKRTGEKVFLECVQDMDHENMFWYRQDPGLGLRLIYFSYDVKMKEKGDIPEGYSVSREKKERFSLILESASTNQTSMYLCASSSTGTRAIETQYFGPGTRLLVL.

The rearrangement links TRBV19 to TRBJ2-7, with 12 positions matching TRBD1. The length of the CDR3 is 17 residues. Losses at the gene ends were 4 bases for V and 4 bases for J; bases not matched to a gene: 11. Per the germline V gene, CDR1 is LNHDA and CDR2 is SQIVND (reference sequence). DNA of the CDR3: TGTGCCAGTAGTACCTTTCGGGACAGGGGGCGTGTTTACGAGCAGTACTTC. Its protein is CASSTFRDRGRVYEQYF.

Here the CDR3 DNA reads TGTGCCAGCAGCCCCAACTTCAATGGCTACACCTTC. Protein: CASSPNFNGYTF. The chain carries TRBV5-6 and TRBJ1-2; no firm D call. CDR3 length: 12 amino acids. The ends were cut back, 4 bases at V and 6 bases at J, with 10 bases in the middle. CDR1 and CDR2 (germline): SGHDT, YYEEEE.

The V and J genes are TRBV6-5 and TRBJ1-4; 7 bases fit TRBD1. This CDR3 is 14 amino acids long. CDR1 and CDR2 (germline): MNHEY, SVGAGI. Trimming removed 8 bases from V and 7 bases from J; junction bases left unmatched: 10. CDR3 region: CASGTTGMSEKLFF. The CDR3 DNA follows: TGTGCCAGCGGAACGACAGGGATGAGTGAAAAACTGTTTTTT.

The chain joins TRBV6-4 to TRBJ2-1; 8 bases fit TRBD2. Germline V CDR1 and CDR2: MRHNA, SNTAGT. J gave up 3 bases and V 0 bases, and 4 bases lay outside the gene matches. The CDR3 consists of 16 residues. The CDR3 spells CASSDSAAGDYNEQFF. CDR3 DNA: TGTGCCAGCAGTGACTCGGCAGCGGGAGACTACAATGAGCAGTTCTTC.

In this sample, this clone turned up a few times. The chain joins TRBV7-9 to TRBJ2-2; 8 nucleotides align to TRBD1. The V gene end was trimmed by 5 bases and the J gene end by 3 bases; junction bases not matched to a gene: 8. The CDR3 has 16 residues. Per the germline V gene, CDR1 is SEHNR and CDR2 is FQNEAQ (reference sequence). The CDR3 loop reads CASSHSRGRDTGELFF. The CDR3 DNA reads as TGTGCCAGCAGCCACAGCAGGGGGCGGGACACCGGGGAGCTGTTTTTT.

The J gene is TRBJ2-5, the V gene TRBV14, with 9 bases identical to TRBD1. The J segment lost 5 bases and the V segment lost 4 bases, leaving 11 bases of the junction unmatched. Germline CDR1 and CDR2: SGHDN and FVKESK. The length of the CDR3 is 16 residues. CDR3 coding DNA: TGTGCCAGCAGCCGAACTCCAGGGGGACAGGGTGAGACCCAGTACTTC. This translates into CASSRTPGGQGETQYF.

The V gene is TRBV6-1, the J gene TRBJ2-7; 7 bases align to TRBD1. The germline V gene has CDR1 MNHNS and CDR2 SASEGT. The J segment lost 1 base and the V segment lost 6 bases, leaving 6 bases of the junction unmatched. The length of the CDR3 is 14 residues. The CDR3 DNA follows: TGTGCCAGCAGCTTCAGACAGGGATCCTACGAGCAGTACGTC. It specifies CASSFRQGSYEQYV.

The chain couples TRBV7-8 to TRBJ1-1; D remains unclear. CDR1 SGHVS and CDR2 FQNEAQ come from the germline V gene. This CDR3 spans 15 amino acids. V lost 0 bases, J lost 4 bases, and 12 bases lay in between. For the CDR3, the DNA is TGTGCCAGCAGCTTAGCTGGTATCCAGGTCACTGAAGCTTTCTTT. It codes for CASSLAGIQVTEAFF.

This chain connects TRBV18 to TRBJ1-4; D may be TRBD1 (6 bases). The CDR3 totals 14 residues. Germline V CDR1 and CDR2: KGHSH, LQKENI. The V and J ends lost 3 bases and 8 bases respectively, with 13 bases between them. DNA for the CDR3: TGTGCCAGCTCACCGGGACAACGAGGGGAAAAACTGTTTTTT. It specifies CASSPGQRGEKLFF.

The gene calls are TRBV10-3 and TRBJ1-1; TRBD1 aligns across 7 bases. There are 15 residues in the CDR3. The ends lost 0 bases at V and 5 bases at J; junction bases unmatched: 6. Germline loops: CDR1 ENHRY, CDR2 SYGVKD. The CDR3 spells CAISESAGGATEAFF. The CDR3 DNA is TGTGCCATCAGTGAGTCGGCAGGGGGAGCGACTGAAGCTTTCTTT.

CDR3 amino acids: CASSYVVGGLQAFF. DNA of the CDR3: TGTGCCAGCAGTTACGTGGTCGGGGGGTTGCAGGCTTTCTTT. The chain is built from TRBV6-6 and TRBJ1-1, with D perhaps TRBD1 (5 bases). This CDR3 contains 14 residues. The V gene lost 2 bases and the J gene lost 11 bases, with 18 bases spanning the gap. CDR1 and CDR2 from the germline V gene are MNHNY and SVGAGI (reference sequence).

The rearrangement uses TRBV21-1 and TRBJ1-4. TRBV21-1 is an annotated pseudogene. This CDR3 is 14 amino acids long. DNA of the CDR3: TGTGCCAGCAGGTCTAAACTGCCTGATGAAAAACTGTTTTTT. Residues: CASRSKLPDEKLFF.

This sequence joins TRBV27 and TRBJ1-1; D remains ambiguous. Germline values: CDR1 MNHEY, CDR2 SMNVEV (reference sequence). V lost 8 bases and J 5 bases, leaving 18 bases between the germline ends. The CDR3 extends over 14 amino acids. The CDR3 loop is CASGGEGSGTEAFF. Here the CDR3 DNA reads TGTGCCAGCGGCGGGGAAGGGTCGGGGACTGAAGCTTTCTTT.

This clone came up a few times. The chain couples TRBV27 to TRBJ1-2; D remains unclear. The germline V gene has CDR1 MNHEY and CDR2 SMNVEV (reference sequence). The ends were cut back, 5 bases at V and 4 bases at J, with 14 bases in the middle. The CDR3 loop spans 14 amino acids. This chain's CDR3 is CASSASGIVYGYTF. DNA of the CDR3: TGTGCCAGCAGTGCCTCGGGGATCGTCTATGGCTACACCTTC.

The chain links TRBV28 to TRBJ2-3, with 8 bases matching TRBD2. Germline assignment: CDR1 MDHEN and CDR2 SYDVKM. The CDR3 extends over 15 amino acids. The V gene end was trimmed by 3 bases and the J gene end by 6 bases; junction bases not matched to a gene: 8. The CDR3 protein is CASSFSRGGPDTQYF. In DNA, the CDR3 is TGTGCCAGCAGTTTTAGTCGGGGGGGGCCCGATACGCAGTATTTT.

The chain links TRBV6-1 to TRBJ2-5; a weak D match, TRBD1 (6 bases). The CDR3 loop spans 16 amino acids. The germline V gene encodes CDR1 MNHNS and CDR2 SASEGT. Trimming took off 3 bases at V and 1 base at J, with 15 bases between the two ends. The CDR3 nucleotides read TGTGCCAGCAGTGACGGGACAATAGGTACCCAAGAGACCCAGTACTTC. Amino acids: CASSDGTIGTQETQYF.

This clone was recorded once. The chain recombines TRBV5-1 with TRBJ2-7; tentatively, D is TRBD1 (6 bases). Looked up from germline, CDR1 is SGHRS and CDR2 is YFSETQ. CDR3 length equals 14 residues. The V end lost 4 bases, the J end lost 2 bases, and 13 bases lay between the germline ends. This CDR3 is CASSPQAGAYEQYF. CDR3 coding DNA: TGCGCCAGCAGCCCTCAAGCAGGGGCCTACGAGCAGTACTTC.

This clone has just a few counts. V is TRBV27 and J is TRBJ1-5, with a possible D match to TRBD1 (5 bases). V gave up 5 bases and J gave up 6 bases, with 17 bases separating them. CDR1 MNHEY and CDR2 SMNVEV come from the germline V gene (reference sequence). There are 15 residues in the CDR3. CDR3 sequence reads: CASSLEGFSGQPQHF. Written as DNA, the CDR3 is TGTGCCAGCAGTCTGGAGGGGTTTAGCGGTCAGCCCCAGCATTTT.

The chain links TRBV9 to TRBJ1-1; D is unclear. The V and J ends lost 0 bases and 1 base respectively, with 7 bases between them. Germline V gene lookup returns CDR1 SGDLS and CDR2 YYNGEE. This CDR3 comprises 14 residues. The CDR3 bases are TGTGCCAGCAGCGTAGGGCACAGGAACACTGAAGCTTTCTTT. This translates into CASSVGHRNTEAFF.

The rearrangement uses TRBV27 and TRBJ2-5, with 12 nucleotides matching TRBD2. Trimming took 6 bases from V and 5 from J; bases not matched to a gene: 7. The CDR3 spans 15 residues. CDR1 is MNHEY, CDR2 SMNVEV, per germline (reference sequence). CDR3 DNA sequence: TGTGCCAGCAGCCTACTAGCGGGGGGAGAGGAGACCCAGTACTTC. This gives the protein CASSLLAGGEETQYF.

J is TRBJ2-3 and V is TRBV7-6; 7 positions match TRBD2. J lost 4 bases, V lost 4 bases, and 2 bases had no gene match. The CDR3 consists of 13 residues. Germline assignment: CDR1 SGHVS and CDR2 FNYEAQ. The chain's CDR3 is CASSSGRPDTQYF. For the CDR3, the DNA is TGTGCCAGCAGCTCCGGGAGGCCAGATACGCAGTATTTT.

The chain has TRBV5-1 and TRBJ2-5, with 9 positions matching TRBD1. Losses at the gene ends were 0 bases for V and 1 base for J; bases not matched to a gene: 4. Germline assignment: CDR1 SGHRS and CDR2 YFSETQ. CDR3 length equals 16 residues. The CDR3 here is CASSLGGTGLQETQYF. CDR3 in DNA: TGCGCCAGCAGCTTGGGGGGGACAGGGCTCCAAGAGACCCAGTACTTC. The full variable domain, rest sourced from reference TRBV5-1 and TRBJ2-5, is KAGVTQTPRYLIKTRGQQVTLSCSPISGHRSVSWYQQTPGQGLQFLFEYFSETQRNKGNFPGRFSGRQFSNSRSEMNVSTLELGDSALYLCASSLGGTGLQETQYFGPGTRLLVL.

Only one count was recorded for this clone. This chain links TRBV4-3 with TRBJ2-7; a weak D match, TRBD2 (6 bases). The CDR3 loop spans 18 amino acids. Deletions cut 0 bases from V and 5 bases from J, with 23 bases between. Germline V gene sequence: CDR1 LGHNA, CDR2 YSLEER. The CDR3 region is CASSQDRLMAGRIDEQYF. Written as DNA, the CDR3 is TGCGCCAGCAGCCAAGATCGGTTGATGGCAGGGAGGATTGACGAGCAGTACTTC.

This chain's CDR3 is CASSSGGTDHPYYEQYF. As DNA, the CDR3 is TGTGCCAGCAGCTCCGGCGGGACGGATCATCCTTACTACGAGCAGTACTTC. The chain couples TRBV11-1 to TRBJ2-7, with a tentative D call TRBD2 (6 bases). Trimming shortened V by 4 bases and J by 3 bases, and 22 bases separated the two germline ends. The germline V gene encodes CDR1 SGHAT and CDR2 FQDESV (reference sequence). CDR3 length: 17 amino acids.